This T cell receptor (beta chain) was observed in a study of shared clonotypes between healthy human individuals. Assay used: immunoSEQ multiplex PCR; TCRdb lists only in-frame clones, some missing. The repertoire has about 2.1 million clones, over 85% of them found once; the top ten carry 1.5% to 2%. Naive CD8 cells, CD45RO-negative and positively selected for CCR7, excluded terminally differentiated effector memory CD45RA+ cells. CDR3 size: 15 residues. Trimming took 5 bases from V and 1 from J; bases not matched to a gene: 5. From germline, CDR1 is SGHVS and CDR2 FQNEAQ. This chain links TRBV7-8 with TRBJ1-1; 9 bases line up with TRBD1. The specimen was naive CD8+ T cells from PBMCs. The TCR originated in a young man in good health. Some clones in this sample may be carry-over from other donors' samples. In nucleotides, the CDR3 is TGTGCCAGCAGCCCTTGGGGACAGGGGAACACTGAAGCTTTCTTT. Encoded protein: CASSPWGQGNTEAFF. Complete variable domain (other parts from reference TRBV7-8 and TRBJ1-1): GAGVSQSPRYKVAKRGQDVALRCDPISGHVSLFWYQQALGQGPEFLTYFQNEAQLDKSGLPSDRFFAERPEGSVSTLKIQRTQQEDSAVYLCASSPWGQGNTEAFFGQGTRLTVV.